The clone carrying this T cell receptor (beta chain) was observed a handful of times. An end of the junction differs from the germline gene, which may be a read error. These data are taken from a study of blood T cell repertoires in COVID-19. The data were produced by immunoSEQ multiplex PCR, yet TCRdb's version contains in-frame clones alone and is incomplete. The data hold approximately 260,000 clones, with 70% to 85% observed a single time. The clonotype comes from a woman of 80 years or more with acute or convalescent COVID-19. The source material was peripheral blood.

CDR3 sequence (DNA): TGTGCCAGCAGCCTAGACGCCAGGGGGAATGAGCAGTTCTTC. The encoded protein is CASSLDARGNEQFF. The V gene is TRBV11-2, the J gene TRBJ2-1, with 7 positions matching TRBD1. Germline V lookup: CDR1 SGHAT, CDR2 FQNNGV. CDR3 length: 14 amino acids.